The table lists the clone carrying this T cell receptor (beta chain) with a few counts. Its antigen is undetermined. This CDR3 spans 13 amino acids. V shed 6 bases and J 3 bases; nucleotides not matched to a gene: 4. Germline V gene lookup returns CDR1 WNHNN and CDR2 SYGVQD (reference sequence). The source of the sample is a study of early T cells in non-severe SARS-CoV-2 infection. The overall study: Whole-blood bulk RNA, unsorted, was sequenced, and chains were unpaired.

Individual cDNA molecules carried attached unique molecular identifiers. TCRdb ran MiXCR on the 5' RACE reads and lists one entry per CDR3 protein. The sample carries 20,000 to 30,000 distinct CDR3 sequences, more than 4.5% recorded once. Study findings and constraints: VDJdb matching favored anti-spike CD8 responses, missing private and CD4 specificities.

This sequence originates from an adult who was a healthcare worker with PCR-confirmed SARS-CoV-2 infection or an uninfected control (not recorded which). This chain connects TRBV10-1 to TRBJ1-1, with 7 nucleotides matching TRBD1. The sequencing input was whole blood. The CDR3, as DNA: TGCGCCAGCAGGGAGACAGGGTACACTGAAGCTTTCTTT. Translation gives CASRETGYTEAFF.